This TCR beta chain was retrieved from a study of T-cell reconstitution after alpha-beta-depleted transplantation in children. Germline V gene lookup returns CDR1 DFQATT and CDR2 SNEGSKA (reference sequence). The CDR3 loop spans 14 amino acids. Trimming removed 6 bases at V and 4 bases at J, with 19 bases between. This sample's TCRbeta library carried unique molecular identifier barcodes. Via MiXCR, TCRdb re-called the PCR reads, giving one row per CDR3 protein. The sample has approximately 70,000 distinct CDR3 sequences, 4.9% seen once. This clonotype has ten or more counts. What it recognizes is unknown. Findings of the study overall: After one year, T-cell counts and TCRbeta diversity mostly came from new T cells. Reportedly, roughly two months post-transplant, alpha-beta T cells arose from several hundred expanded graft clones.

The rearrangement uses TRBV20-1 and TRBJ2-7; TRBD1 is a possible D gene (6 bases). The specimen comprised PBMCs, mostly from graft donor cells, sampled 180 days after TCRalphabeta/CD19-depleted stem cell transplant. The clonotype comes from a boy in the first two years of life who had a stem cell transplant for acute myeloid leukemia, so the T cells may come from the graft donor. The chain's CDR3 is CSARGTPKQYEQYF. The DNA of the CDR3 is TGCAGTGCAAGGGGGACCCCCAAGCAATACGAGCAGTACTTC.